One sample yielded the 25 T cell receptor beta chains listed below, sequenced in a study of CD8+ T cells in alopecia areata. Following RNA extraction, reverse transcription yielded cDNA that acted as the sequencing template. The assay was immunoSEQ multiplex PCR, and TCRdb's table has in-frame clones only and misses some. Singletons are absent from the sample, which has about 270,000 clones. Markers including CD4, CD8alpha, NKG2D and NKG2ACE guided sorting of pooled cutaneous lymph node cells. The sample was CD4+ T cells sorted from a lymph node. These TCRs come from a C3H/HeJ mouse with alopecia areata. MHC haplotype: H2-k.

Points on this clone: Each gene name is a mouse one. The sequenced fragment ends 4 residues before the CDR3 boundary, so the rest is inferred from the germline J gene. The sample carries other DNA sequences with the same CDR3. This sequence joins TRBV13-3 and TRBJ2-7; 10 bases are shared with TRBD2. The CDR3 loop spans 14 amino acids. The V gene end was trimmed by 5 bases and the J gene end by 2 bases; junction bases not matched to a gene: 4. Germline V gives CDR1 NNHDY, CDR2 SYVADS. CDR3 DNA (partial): TGTGCCAGCAGCGACTGGGGGGCTCCCTAT. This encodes CASSDWGAPY. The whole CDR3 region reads CASSDWGAPYEQYF.

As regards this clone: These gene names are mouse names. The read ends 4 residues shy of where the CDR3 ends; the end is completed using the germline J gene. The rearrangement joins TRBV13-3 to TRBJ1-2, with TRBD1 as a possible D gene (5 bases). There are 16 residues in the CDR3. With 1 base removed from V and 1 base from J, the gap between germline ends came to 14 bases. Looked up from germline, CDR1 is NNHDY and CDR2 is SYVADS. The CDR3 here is CASSDYIGHLNSDYTF. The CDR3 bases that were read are TGTGCCAGCAGTGATTATATAGGACACCTAAACTCC.

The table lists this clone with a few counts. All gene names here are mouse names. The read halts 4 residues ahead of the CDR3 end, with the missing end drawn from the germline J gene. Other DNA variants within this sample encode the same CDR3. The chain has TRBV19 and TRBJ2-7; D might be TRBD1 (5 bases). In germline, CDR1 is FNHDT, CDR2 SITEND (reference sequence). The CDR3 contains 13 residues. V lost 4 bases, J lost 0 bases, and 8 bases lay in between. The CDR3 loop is CASSPGNSYEQYF. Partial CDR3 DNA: TGTGCCAGCAGTCCAGGGAACTCCTAT.

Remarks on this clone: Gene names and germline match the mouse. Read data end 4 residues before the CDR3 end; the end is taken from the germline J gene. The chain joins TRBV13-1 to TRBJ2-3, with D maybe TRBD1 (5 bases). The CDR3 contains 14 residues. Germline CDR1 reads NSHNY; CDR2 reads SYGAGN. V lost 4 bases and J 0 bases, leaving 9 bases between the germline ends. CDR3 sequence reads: CASSQGSSAETLYF. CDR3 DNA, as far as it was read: TGTGCCAGCAGTCAGGGATCTAGTGCAGAA.

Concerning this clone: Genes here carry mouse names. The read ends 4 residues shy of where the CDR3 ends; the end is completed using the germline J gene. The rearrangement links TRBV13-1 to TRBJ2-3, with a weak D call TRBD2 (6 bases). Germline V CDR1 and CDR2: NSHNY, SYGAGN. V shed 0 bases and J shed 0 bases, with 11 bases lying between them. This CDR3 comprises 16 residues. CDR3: CASSDATGPSAETLYF. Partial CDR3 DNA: TGTGCCAGCAGTGATGCTACTGGGCCTAGTGCAGAA.

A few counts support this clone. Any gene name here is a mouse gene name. The CDR3 DNA, read in part, is TGTGCCAGCAGCCAAGATAGGGCCAGGGGGCGC. It specifies CASSQDRARGR. The complete CDR3 protein is CASSQDRARGRDYTF. The V gene is TRBV5, the J gene TRBJ1-2, with 8 positions matching TRBD1. The missing CDR3 end, 4 residues past where the read stops, is filled in from the germline J gene. The germline gives CDR1 LGHNA, CDR2 YNLKQL (reference sequence). There are 15 residues in the CDR3.

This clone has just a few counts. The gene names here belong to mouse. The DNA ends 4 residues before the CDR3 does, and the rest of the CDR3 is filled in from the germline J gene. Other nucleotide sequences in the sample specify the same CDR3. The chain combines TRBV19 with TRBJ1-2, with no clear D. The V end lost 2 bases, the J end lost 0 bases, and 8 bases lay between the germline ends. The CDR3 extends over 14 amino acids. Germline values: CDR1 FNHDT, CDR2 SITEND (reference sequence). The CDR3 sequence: CASSIPGANSDYTF. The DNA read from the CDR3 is TGTGCCAGCAGTATCCCAGGTGCAAACTCC.

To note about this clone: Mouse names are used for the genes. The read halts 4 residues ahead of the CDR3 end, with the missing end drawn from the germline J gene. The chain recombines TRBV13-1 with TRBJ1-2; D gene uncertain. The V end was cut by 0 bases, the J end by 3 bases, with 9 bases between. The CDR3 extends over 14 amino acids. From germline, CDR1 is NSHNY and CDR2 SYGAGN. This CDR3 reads CASSDEGRYSDYTF. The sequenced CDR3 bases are TGTGCCAGCAGTGATGAAGGCAGGTACTCC.

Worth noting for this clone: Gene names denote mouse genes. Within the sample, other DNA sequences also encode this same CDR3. The DNA read from the CDR3 is TGTGCCAGCAGTGATGTGGGTAGTCAAAAC. This translates into CASSDVGSQN. The CDR3 reads in full as CASSDVGSQNTLYF. The J gene is TRBJ2-4, the V gene TRBV13-1; D unresolved. The DNA ends 4 residues before the CDR3 does, and the rest of the CDR3 is filled in from the germline J gene. CDR3 length: 14 amino acids. Germline-derived CDR1 and CDR2 are NSHNY and SYGAGN. V lost 0 bases, J lost 0 bases, and 5 bases lay in between.

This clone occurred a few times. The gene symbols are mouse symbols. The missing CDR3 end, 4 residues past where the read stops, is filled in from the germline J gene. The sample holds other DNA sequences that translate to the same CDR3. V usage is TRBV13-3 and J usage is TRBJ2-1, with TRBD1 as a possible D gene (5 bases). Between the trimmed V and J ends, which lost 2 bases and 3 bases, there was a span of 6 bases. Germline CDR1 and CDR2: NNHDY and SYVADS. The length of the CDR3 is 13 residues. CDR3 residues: CASSEDSYAEQFF. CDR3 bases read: TGTGCCAGCAGTGAAGACAGCTATGCT.

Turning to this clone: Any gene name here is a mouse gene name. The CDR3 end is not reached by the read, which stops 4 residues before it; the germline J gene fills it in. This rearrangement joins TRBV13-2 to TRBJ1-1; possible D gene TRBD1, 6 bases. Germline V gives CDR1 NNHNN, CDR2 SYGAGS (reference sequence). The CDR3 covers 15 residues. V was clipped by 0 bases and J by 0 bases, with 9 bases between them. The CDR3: CASGDAAGANTEVFF. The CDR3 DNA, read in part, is TGTGCCAGCGGTGATGCGGCAGGGGCAAACACA.

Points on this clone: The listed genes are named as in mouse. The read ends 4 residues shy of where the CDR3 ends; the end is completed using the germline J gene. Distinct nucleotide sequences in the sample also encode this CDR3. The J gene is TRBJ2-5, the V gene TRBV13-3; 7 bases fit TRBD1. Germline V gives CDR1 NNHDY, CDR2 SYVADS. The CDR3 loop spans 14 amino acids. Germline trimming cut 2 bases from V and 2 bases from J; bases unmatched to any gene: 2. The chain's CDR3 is CASSERDSQDTQYF. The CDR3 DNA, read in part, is TGTGCCAGCAGTGAACGGGACAGCCAAGAC.

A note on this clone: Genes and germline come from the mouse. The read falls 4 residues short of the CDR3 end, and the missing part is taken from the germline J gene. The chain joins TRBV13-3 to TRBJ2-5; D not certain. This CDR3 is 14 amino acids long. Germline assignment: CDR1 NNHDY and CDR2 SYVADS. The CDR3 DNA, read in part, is TGTGCCAGCAGTGATCCCCGAAAAGGGGAC. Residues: CASSDPRKGD. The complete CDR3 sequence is CASSDPRKGDTQYF.

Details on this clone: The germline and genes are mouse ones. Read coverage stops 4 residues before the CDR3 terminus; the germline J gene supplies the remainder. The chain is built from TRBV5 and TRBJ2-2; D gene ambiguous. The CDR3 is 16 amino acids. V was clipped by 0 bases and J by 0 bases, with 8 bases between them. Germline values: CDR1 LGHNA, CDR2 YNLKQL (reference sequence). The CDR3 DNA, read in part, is TGTGCCAGCAGCCAAGATCCAGATGCAAACACCGGG. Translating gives CASSQDPDANTG. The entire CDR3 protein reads CASSQDPDANTGQLYF.

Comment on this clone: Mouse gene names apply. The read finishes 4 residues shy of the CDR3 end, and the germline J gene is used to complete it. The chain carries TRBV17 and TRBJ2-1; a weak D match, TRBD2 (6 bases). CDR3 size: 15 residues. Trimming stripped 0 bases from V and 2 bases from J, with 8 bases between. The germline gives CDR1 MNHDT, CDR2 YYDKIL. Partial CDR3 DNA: TGTGCTAGCAGTAGAGATGGGGGATACTATGCT. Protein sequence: CASSRDGGYYA. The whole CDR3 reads CASSRDGGYYAEQFF. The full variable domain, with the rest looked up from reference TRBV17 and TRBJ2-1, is DTTVKQNPRYKLARVGKPVNLICSQTMNHDTMYWYQKKPNQAPKLLLFYYDKILNREADTFEKFQSSRPNNSFCSLYIGSAGLEYSAMYLCASSRDGGYYAEQFFGPGTRLTVL.

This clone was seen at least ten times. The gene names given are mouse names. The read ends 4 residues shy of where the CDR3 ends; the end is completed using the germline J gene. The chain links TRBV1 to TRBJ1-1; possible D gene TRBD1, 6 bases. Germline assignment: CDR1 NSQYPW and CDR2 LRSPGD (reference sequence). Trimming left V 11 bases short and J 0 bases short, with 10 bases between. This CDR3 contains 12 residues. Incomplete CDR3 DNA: TGCACCCCCGGGACAACAAACACA. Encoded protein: CTPGTTNT. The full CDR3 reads CTPGTTNTEVFF.

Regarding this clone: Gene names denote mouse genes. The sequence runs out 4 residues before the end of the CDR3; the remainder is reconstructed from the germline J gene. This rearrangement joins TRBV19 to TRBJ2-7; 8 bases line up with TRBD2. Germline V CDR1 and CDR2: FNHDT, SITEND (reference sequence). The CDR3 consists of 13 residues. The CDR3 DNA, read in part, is TGTGCCAGCACCTCGGGACTGGCATAT. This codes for CASTSGLAY. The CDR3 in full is CASTSGLAYEQYF.

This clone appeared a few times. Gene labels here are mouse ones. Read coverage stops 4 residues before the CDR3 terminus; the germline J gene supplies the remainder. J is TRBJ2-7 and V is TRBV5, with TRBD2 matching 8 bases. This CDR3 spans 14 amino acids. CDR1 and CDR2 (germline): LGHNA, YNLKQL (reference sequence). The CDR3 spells CASSQDWGADEQYF. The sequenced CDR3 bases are TGTGCCAGCAGCCAAGACTGGGGGGCGGAT.

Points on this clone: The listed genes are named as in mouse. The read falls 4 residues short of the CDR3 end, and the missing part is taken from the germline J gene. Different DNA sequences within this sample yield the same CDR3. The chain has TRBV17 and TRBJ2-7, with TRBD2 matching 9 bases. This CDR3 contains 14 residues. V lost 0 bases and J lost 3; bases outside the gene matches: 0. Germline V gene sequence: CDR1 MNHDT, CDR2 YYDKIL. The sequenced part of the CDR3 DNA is TGTGCTAGCAGTAGAGACTGGGGGGGCTAT. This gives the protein CASSRDWGGY. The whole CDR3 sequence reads CASSRDWGGYEQYF.

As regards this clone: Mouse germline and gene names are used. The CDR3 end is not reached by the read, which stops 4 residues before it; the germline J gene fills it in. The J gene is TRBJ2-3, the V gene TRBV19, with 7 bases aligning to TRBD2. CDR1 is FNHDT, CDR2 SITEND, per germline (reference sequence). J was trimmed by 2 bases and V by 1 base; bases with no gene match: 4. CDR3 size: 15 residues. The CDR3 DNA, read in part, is TGTGCCAGCAGTATACCTGGGGGTGTTGCAGAA. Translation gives CASSIPGGVAE. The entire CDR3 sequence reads CASSIPGGVAETLYF. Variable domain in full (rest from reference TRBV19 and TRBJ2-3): GGIITQTPKFLIGQEGQKLTLKCQQNFNHDTMYWYRQDSGKGLRLIYYSITENDLQKGDLSEGYDASREKKSSFSLTVTSAQKNEMAVFLCASSIPGGVAETLYFGSGTRLTVL.

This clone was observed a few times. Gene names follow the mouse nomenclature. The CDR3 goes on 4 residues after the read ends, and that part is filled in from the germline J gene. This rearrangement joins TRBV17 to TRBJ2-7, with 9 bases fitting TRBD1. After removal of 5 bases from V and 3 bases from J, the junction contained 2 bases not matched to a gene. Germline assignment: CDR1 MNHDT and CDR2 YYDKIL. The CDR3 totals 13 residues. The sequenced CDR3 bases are TGTGCTAGCAGTGGGGACAGGGTCTAT. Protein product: CASSGDRVY. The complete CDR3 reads CASSGDRVYEQYF. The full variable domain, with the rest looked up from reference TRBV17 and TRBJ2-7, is DTTVKQNPRYKLARVGKPVNLICSQTMNHDTMYWYQKKPNQAPKLLLFYYDKILNREADTFEKFQSSRPNNSFCSLYIGSAGLEYSAMYLCASSGDRVYEQYFGPGTRLTVL.

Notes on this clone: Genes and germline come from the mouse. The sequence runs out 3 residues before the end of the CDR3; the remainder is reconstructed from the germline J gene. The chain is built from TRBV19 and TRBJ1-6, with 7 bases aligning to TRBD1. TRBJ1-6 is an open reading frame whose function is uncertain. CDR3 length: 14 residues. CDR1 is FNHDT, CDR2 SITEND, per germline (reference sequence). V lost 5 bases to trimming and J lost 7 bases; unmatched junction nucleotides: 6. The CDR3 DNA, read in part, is TGTGCCAGCAGCGACAGGGTCGGAAATTCGCCC. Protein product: CASSDRVGNSP. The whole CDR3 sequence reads CASSDRVGNSPLYF.

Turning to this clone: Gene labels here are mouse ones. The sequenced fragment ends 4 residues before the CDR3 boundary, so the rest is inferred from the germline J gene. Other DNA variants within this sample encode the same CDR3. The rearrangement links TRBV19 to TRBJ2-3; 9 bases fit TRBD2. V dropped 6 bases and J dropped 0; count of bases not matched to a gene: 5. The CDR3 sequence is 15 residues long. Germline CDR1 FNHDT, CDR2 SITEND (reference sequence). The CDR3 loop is CASKRLGASAETLYF. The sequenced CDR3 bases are TGTGCCAGCAAACGACTGGGGGCTAGTGCAGAA.

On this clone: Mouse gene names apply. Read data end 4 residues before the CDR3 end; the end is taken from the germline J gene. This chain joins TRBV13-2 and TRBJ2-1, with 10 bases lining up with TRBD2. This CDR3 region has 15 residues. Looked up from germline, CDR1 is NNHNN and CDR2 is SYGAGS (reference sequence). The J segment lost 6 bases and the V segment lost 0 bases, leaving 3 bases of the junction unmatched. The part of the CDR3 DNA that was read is TGTGCCAGCGGTGATGCACCTGGGGGGGCTGCT. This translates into CASGDAPGGAA. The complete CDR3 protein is CASGDAPGGAAEQFF.

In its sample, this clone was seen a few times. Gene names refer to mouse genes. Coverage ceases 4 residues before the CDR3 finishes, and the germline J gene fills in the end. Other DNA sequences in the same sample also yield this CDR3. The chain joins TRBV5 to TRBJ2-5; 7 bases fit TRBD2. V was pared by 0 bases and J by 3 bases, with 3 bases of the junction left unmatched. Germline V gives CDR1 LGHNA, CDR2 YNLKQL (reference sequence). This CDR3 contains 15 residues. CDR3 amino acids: CASSQDSGGQDTQYF. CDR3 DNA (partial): TGTGCCAGCAGCCAAGACTCTGGGGGTCAAGAC.